The T cell receptor (beta chain) described here comes from a study of Tregs in tolerant kidney transplant recipients. Study results and caveats: The small number of patients limits these findings pending further validation.

Some clones are missing from TCRdb's copy, which holds only in-frame ones; the method was immunoSEQ multiplex PCR. This sample has tens of thousands of clones; 93% occur once, and the top ten carry 0.35% to 0.55%. A note on this clone: Its antigen is unknown.

The CDR3 extends over 15 amino acids. V gave up 1 base and J gave up 0 bases, with 10 bases separating them. CDR1 and CDR2 (germline): LGHNA, YNFKEQ. This TCR was sampled from a human donor who received a combined kidney and bone marrow transplant. The source was CD4+ T cells from blood, collected before the transplant. The genes are TRBV4-2 and TRBJ2-7, with D possibly matching TRBD2 (5 bases). The CDR3 DNA reads TGTGCCAGCAGCCAAGCGTGGGGAGCCTCCTACGAGCAGTACTTC. Translated: CASSQAWGASYEQYF.